Listed here are 26 T cell receptor beta chains from one sample, sequenced in a study of graft-versus-host responses after intestinal transplantation. These receptors' targets are unknown. Assay: immunoSEQ multiplex PCR; the TCRdb copy retains only in-frame clones and omits some. The sample lists 39,000 or so clones; nearly 95% were seen once. The sample was unstimulated CD8+ T cells sorted from spleen or lymph node cells, taken before transplant. These receptors were obtained from a human donor who was the organ donor for an intestinal transplant.

The chain couples TRBV9 to TRBJ1-5, with D possibly being TRBD1 (5 bases). V was shortened by 0 bases and J by 4 bases, with 8 bases between the two germline ends. CDR1 SGDLS and CDR2 YYNGEE come from the germline V gene. The CDR3 extends over 14 amino acids. The CDR3 DNA reads TGTGCCAGCAGCGTAGGAGGGGAGAATCAGCCCCAGCATTTT. Its translation: CASSVGGENQPQHF.

This chain joins TRBV28 and TRBJ1-1; no clear D gene. Per the germline V gene, CDR1 is MDHEN and CDR2 is SYDVKM. V was clipped by 2 bases and J by 0 bases, with 13 bases between them. The CDR3 sequence is 16 residues long. CDR3 in DNA: TGTGCCAGCAGTTTAAATGCCTTCGATATGAACACTGAAGCTTTCTTT. Residues: CASSLNAFDMNTEAFF.

V gene TRBV6-1 combines with J gene TRBJ2-7; D is ambiguous. The germline V gene has CDR1 MNHNS and CDR2 SASEGT. The CDR3 loop spans 12 amino acids. Trimming took off 5 bases at V and 1 base at J, with 6 bases between the two ends. CDR3 residues: CASSPSSYEQYF. CDR3 DNA sequence: TGTGCCAGCAGTCCCTCGTCCTACGAGCAGTACTTC.

This chain uses TRBV7-2 with TRBJ1-5; 7 bases are shared with TRBD1. The V gene's germline CDR1 is SGHTA and CDR2 FQGNSA. CDR3 length equals 18 residues. V shed 2 bases, J shed 0 bases, and the junction held 10 bases outside the gene matches. In nucleotides, the CDR3 is TGTGCCAGCAGCTTACGGGAGGGACAGTTCTATAGCAATCAGCCCCAGCATTTT. It specifies CASSLREGQFYSNQPQHF.

The chain recombines TRBV28 with TRBJ1-3; no firm D call. There are 16 residues in the CDR3. The germline CDR1 and CDR2 sequences are MDHEN and SYDVKM. The V and J ends lost 10 bases and 0 bases respectively, with 19 bases between them. CDR3 region: CATTGPPEVSGNTIYF. In nucleotides, the CDR3 is TGTGCCACCACCGGGCCCCCAGAGGTCTCTGGAAACACCATATATTTT. Variable domain in full (rest from reference TRBV28 and TRBJ1-3): DVKVTQSSRYLVKRTGEKVFLECVQDMDHENMFWYRQDPGLGLRLIYFSYDVKMKEKGDIPEGYSVSREKKERFSLILESASTNQTSMYLCATTGPPEVSGNTIYFGEGSWLTVV.

The chain combines TRBV23-1 with TRBJ2-2, with D unresolved. TRBV23-1 carries the ORF label, with uncertain function. The CDR3 consists of 16 residues. Between the trimmed V and J ends, which lost 0 bases and 2 bases, there was a span of 10 bases. CDR3: CASSQSPRINTGELFF. The CDR3 DNA reads TGCGCCAGCAGTCAATCCCCGAGGATAAACACCGGGGAGCTGTTTTTT.

The chain links TRBV4-2 to TRBJ2-3; D unclear. The CDR3 runs 13 residues. V dropped 0 bases and J dropped 0 bases, with 1 base sitting between them. CDR1 is LGHNA, CDR2 YNFKEQ, per germline. The CDR3 loop reads CASSQDSTDTQYF. CDR3 nucleotides: TGTGCCAGCAGCCAAGATAGCACAGATACGCAGTATTTT.

The V gene is TRBV7-8, the J gene TRBJ2-7, with D unclear. Germline lookup yields CDR1 SGHVS and CDR2 FQNEAQ. Trimming took off 0 bases at V and 0 bases at J, with 3 bases between the two ends. The CDR3 is 13 residues long. For the CDR3, the DNA is TGTGCCAGCAGCTTAGCGGACTCCTACGAGCAGTACTTC. This gives the protein CASSLADSYEQYF.

The rearrangement links TRBV28 to TRBJ1-2; possibly TRBD1 for D (6 bases). Germline values: CDR1 MDHEN, CDR2 SYDVKM. Trimming left V 6 bases short and J 7 bases short, with 21 bases between. The CDR3 length is 15 residues. DNA for the CDR3: TGTGCCAGCAGCCCTGCCCCACAGGGAAGGAGTGGCTACACCTTC. Translated, it gives CASSPAPQGRSGYTF.

The J gene is TRBJ1-5, the V gene TRBV27, with D uncertain. From germline, CDR1 is MNHEY and CDR2 SMNVEV (reference sequence). CDR3 length equals 15 residues. Trimming left V 2 bases short and J 4 bases short, with 12 bases between. CDR3 in amino acids: CASSLTSNPNQPQHF. The CDR3 region has the DNA TGTGCCAGCAGTTTAACCTCCAACCCTAATCAGCCCCAGCATTTT.

This clone is a singleton in its sample. The chain recombines TRBV9 with TRBJ1-6; D gene unclear. The CDR3 contains 15 residues. The germline CDR1 and CDR2 sequences are SGDLS and YYNGEE. The ends were cut back, 0 bases at V and 9 bases at J, with 13 bases in the middle. CDR3 loop: CASSVEGSIGSPLHF. The CDR3, as DNA: TGTGCCAGCAGCGTAGAAGGGAGTATCGGTTCACCCCTCCACTTT.

V gene TRBV5-1 combines with J gene TRBJ2-2; D is undetermined. Germline V gene data show CDR1 as SGHRS and CDR2 as YFSETQ. There are 12 residues in the CDR3. The V end lost 5 bases, the J end lost 3 bases, and 5 bases lay between the germline ends. The CDR3, as DNA: TGCGCCAGCAGATCCGACACCGGGGAGCTGTTTTTT. This sequence encodes CASRSDTGELFF.

This chain joins TRBV27 and TRBJ1-5; 7 positions match TRBD1. With V trimmed by 6 bases and J by 7 bases, 6 bases remained unmatched. Germline V gene sequence: CDR1 MNHEY, CDR2 SMNVEV (reference sequence). CDR3 size: 13 residues. The CDR3 DNA follows: TGTGCCAGCAGGTCAGGGGGGGGACAGCCCCAGCATTTT. Translating gives CASRSGGGQPQHF.

Of note for this clone: Compared with germline, one end of the junction differs, possibly owing to a read error. The V call is TRBV7-7, the J call TRBJ2-3; TRBD1 is a possible D gene (5 bases). This CDR3 region has 14 residues. The germline CDR1 and CDR2 sequences are SSHAT and FNYEAQ (reference sequence). CDR3 DNA sequence: TGTGCTAGCAGCCCCCCCGACAGAAGAGATACGCAGTATTTT. Translating gives CASSPPDRRDTQYF.

This chain connects TRBV27 to TRBJ2-5; 7 bases fit TRBD1. The J call may be in error: the DNA end matches TRBJ2-7 better. The CDR3 is 15 residues long. The germline V gene encodes CDR1 MNHEY and CDR2 SMNVEV (reference sequence). The CDR3 protein is CASSIRQGGSYEQYF. DNA of the CDR3: TGTGCCAGCAGTATCCGACAGGGTGGCTCCTACGAGCAGTACTTC.

The chain couples TRBV6-1 to TRBJ1-1; D not resolved. The length of the CDR3 is 16 residues. Germline V gene lookup returns CDR1 MNHNS and CDR2 SASEGT. Trimming cost V 2 bases and J 0 bases, with 13 bases left between them. CDR3 DNA sequence: TGTGCCAGCAGTGAATTCGTTATAGGGTTGAACACTGAAGCTTTCTTT. The encoded protein is CASSEFVIGLNTEAFF.

V usage is TRBV9 and J usage is TRBJ2-5; D remains ambiguous. The CDR3 has 15 residues. The ends were cut back, 0 bases at V and 1 base at J, with 10 bases in the middle. The germline gives CDR1 SGDLS, CDR2 YYNGEE. This CDR3 reads CASSVDTSSQETQYF. CDR3 sequence (DNA): TGTGCCAGCAGCGTAGACACCTCATCCCAAGAGACCCAGTACTTC. The full variable domain, its missing parts supplied by reference TRBV9 and TRBJ2-5, is DSGVTQTPKHLITATGQRVTLRCSPRSGDLSVYWYQQSLDQGLQFLIQYYNGEERAKGNILERFSAQQFPDLHSELNLSSLELGDSALYFCASSVDTSSQETQYFGPGTRLLVL.

This chain joins TRBV6-1 and TRBJ2-7; maybe TRBD2 (6 bases). The CDR3 is 16 residues long. Trimming removed 1 base at V and 3 bases at J, with 16 bases between. Germline assignment: CDR1 MNHNS and CDR2 SASEGT. The CDR3 DNA reads as TGTGCCAGCAGTGAAGGTCTTGCGGGAACCTACTACGAGCAGTACTTC. Its translation: CASSEGLAGTYYEQYF.

The rearrangement uses TRBV10-1 and TRBJ2-3, with D perhaps TRBD2 (5 bases). V was pared by 2 bases and J by 2 bases, with 23 bases between. Germline V gene data show CDR1 as WNHNN and CDR2 as SYGVQD (reference sequence). The CDR3 is 19 residues long. The CDR3 is CASSEPHGYGAATTDTQYF. The CDR3, as DNA: TGCGCCAGCAGTGAGCCGCATGGCTATGGAGCGGCTACCACAGATACGCAGTATTTT.

The chain couples TRBV11-2 to TRBJ2-2, with 12 bases aligning to TRBD2. The CDR3 contains 19 residues. Germline loops: CDR1 SGHAT, CDR2 FQNNGV. V gave up 3 bases and J gave up 3 bases; unmatched junction bases: 11. The DNA of the CDR3 is TGTGCCAGCAGCTTCCCCTGGACTAGCGGGACAACTCACACCGGGGAGCTGTTTTTT. Amino acids: CASSFPWTSGTTHTGELFF.

J is TRBJ2-2 and V is TRBV7-3, with 7 positions matching TRBD2. With V trimmed by 3 bases and J by 4 bases, 8 bases remained unmatched. This CDR3 contains 16 residues. Germline-derived CDR1 and CDR2 are SGHTA and FQGTGA. For the CDR3, the DNA is TGTGCCAGCAGCTTGCCGGGGCGGGAGAGCACCGGGGAGCTGTTTTTT. Protein sequence: CASSLPGRESTGELFF.

On this clone: Other DNA sequences in this sample translate to the same CDR3. The CDR3 nucleotides are TGCGCCAGCAGCTTGGTGGGGTACGAGCAGTACTTC. Encoded protein: CASSLVGYEQYF. The chain has TRBV5-1 and TRBJ2-7; no firm D call. Germline loops: CDR1 SGHRS, CDR2 YFSETQ. The CDR3 spans 12 residues. With 0 bases removed from V and 4 bases from J, the gap between germline ends came to 5 bases.

The V gene is TRBV2, the J gene TRBJ2-7, with 8 positions matching TRBD1. This CDR3 comprises 16 residues. Germline assignment: CDR1 SNHLY and CDR2 FYNNEI. V was clipped by 4 bases and J by 6 bases; unmatched bases: 14. The CDR3 bases are TGTGCCAGCAGTGCAGAAGGGACAGGACAAGGATCCGAGCAGTACTTC. Amino acid sequence: CASSAEGTGQGSEQYF.

The V and J genes are TRBV5-1 and TRBJ2-3; TRBD2 matches at 10 bases. From germline, CDR1 is SGHRS and CDR2 YFSETQ. CDR3 size: 16 residues. With 4 bases clipped from V and 2 bases from J, the junction kept 7 bases outside the gene matches. The CDR3 loop reads CASSGTSGTVTDTQYF. The CDR3 DNA follows: TGCGCCAGCAGCGGAACTAGCGGGACTGTCACAGATACGCAGTATTTT.

The V and J genes are TRBV27 and TRBJ2-7; D is unclear. CDR3 length: 17 amino acids. The V end lost 5 bases, the J end lost 0 bases, and 20 bases lay between the germline ends. Germline V gene data show CDR1 as MNHEY and CDR2 as SMNVEV (reference sequence). Written as DNA, the CDR3 is TGTGCCAGCAGTCTCTATACCCCCAGTATCCCCTCCTACGAGCAGTACTTC. Its protein product is CASSLYTPSIPSYEQYF.

The chain joins TRBV5-1 to TRBJ1-1; 7 nucleotides align to TRBD1. V dropped 2 bases and J dropped 4; count of bases not matched to a gene: 2. The CDR3 covers 13 residues. Germline V gene sequence: CDR1 SGHRS, CDR2 YFSETQ. This CDR3 reads CASSFKGATEAFF. The CDR3 nucleotides are TGCGCCAGCAGCTTCAAGGGGGCCACTGAAGCTTTCTTT.